The 29 T cell receptor beta chains below come from one sample, sequenced in a study of blood T cell repertoires in COVID-19. Repertoires were generated with immunoSEQ multiplex PCR, while TCRdb's copy carries only in-frame clones and drops some. The sample gives about 400,000 clones, 89% of which show up once; 1% to 1.5% is in the top ten. The specimen sequenced was peripheral blood. Every receptor here comes from a man between 40 and 49 years old with acute or convalescent COVID-19.

This sequence joins TRBV6-4 and TRBJ1-1, with D tentatively TRBD1 (5 bases). Per the germline V gene, CDR1 is MRHNA and CDR2 is SNTAGT. This CDR3 is 20 amino acids long. V was cut by 2 bases and J by 1 base, with 26 bases left in between. The CDR3 sequence: CASSDRGPFFGHGENTEAFF. CDR3 in DNA: TGTGCCAGCAGTGACAGGGGCCCGTTTTTCGGGCATGGTGAGAACACTGAAGCTTTCTTT.

This clone was recorded once. The chain links TRBV7-9 to TRBJ2-3; 7 nucleotides agree with TRBD1. The CDR3 loop spans 16 amino acids. CDR1 is SEHNR, CDR2 FQNEAQ, per germline (reference sequence). V gave up 4 bases and J gave up 2 bases; unmatched junction bases: 9. CDR3 bases: TGTGCCAGCAGCTCCTGGCAGGGGGAACCCACAGATACGCAGTATTTT. This codes for CASSSWQGEPTDTQYF.

This clone has just one count. This sequence joins TRBV12-3 or TRBV12-4 and TRBJ2-7; D call uncertain. This CDR3 has 12 amino acids. V lost 5 bases and J lost 3, with 8 bases in between. The CDR3 coding sequence is TGTGCCAGCAGTCGAGTTGACTACGAGCAGTACTTC. It yields the protein CASSRVDYEQYF.

The chain joins TRBV7-3 to TRBJ2-1, with 10 bases that match TRBD2. This CDR3 region has 15 residues. Germline V gives CDR1 SGHTA, CDR2 FQGTGA. V shed 1 base and J 4 bases; nucleotides not matched to a gene: 1. As DNA, the CDR3 is TGTGCCAGCAGCTTAAATAGCGGGGGGTACAATGAGCAGTTCTTC. It is translated as CASSLNSGGYNEQFF.

The chain combines TRBV28 with TRBJ1-4; TRBD1 agrees at 10 bases. This CDR3 has 15 residues. V lost 2 bases and J lost 11; bases outside the gene matches: 8. In germline, CDR1 is MDHEN, CDR2 SYDVKM. CDR3 sequence: CASSLTGTGEFKLFF. The CDR3 DNA reads as TGTGCCAGCAGTTTAACCGGGACAGGGGAATTTAAACTGTTTTTT. Full variable domain (remainder filled in from reference TRBV28 and TRBJ1-4): DVKVTQSSRYLVKRTGEKVFLECVQDMDHENMFWYRQDPGLGLRLIYFSYDVKMKEKGDIPEGYSVSREKKERFSLILESASTNQTSMYLCASSLTGTGEFKLFFGSGTQLSVL.

This rearrangement joins TRBV6-5 to TRBJ1-1; D not certain. This CDR3 comprises 14 residues. V was trimmed by 0 bases and J by 6 bases, leaving 11 bases between them. Per the germline V gene, CDR1 is MNHEY and CDR2 is SVGAGI. CDR3: CASSYSGHGAEAFF. The CDR3 region has the DNA TGTGCCAGCAGTTACTCGGGTCATGGAGCTGAAGCTTTCTTT.

The V gene is TRBV28, the J gene TRBJ2-7; 11 bases agree with TRBD2. This CDR3 has 16 residues. From germline, CDR1 is MDHEN and CDR2 SYDVKM. J lost 7 bases, V lost 3 bases, and 11 bases had no gene match. The CDR3 DNA is TGTGCCAGCAGTTTTGCTAGCGGGAGGCCCGCAGGGGAGCAGTACTTC. It specifies CASSFASGRPAGEQYF.

The gene calls are TRBV5-1 and TRBJ2-1; tentatively, D is TRBD1 (6 bases). Germline CDR1 reads SGHRS; CDR2 reads YFSETQ. The CDR3 is 16 amino acids. V was clipped by 4 bases and J by 0 bases, with 14 bases between them. The CDR3 DNA sequence: TGCGCCAGCAGCGGGCGGACAGCGAGCTCCTACAATGAGCAGTTCTTC. It encodes CASSGRTASSYNEQFF.

The V and J genes are TRBV6-6 and TRBJ2-1, with D perhaps matching TRBD2 (7 bases). Looked up from germline, CDR1 is MNHNY and CDR2 is SVGAGI (reference sequence). V was shortened by 8 bases and J by 0 bases, with 8 bases between the two germline ends. The CDR3 consists of 13 residues. CDR3 DNA: TGTGCCAGCGCGGGGGCCTCCTACAATGAGCAGTTCTTC. It is translated as CASAGASYNEQFF.

The chain combines TRBV9 with TRBJ2-1; 7 nucleotides match TRBD1. This CDR3 has 18 amino acids. Looked up from germline, CDR1 is SGDLS and CDR2 is YYNGEE. With V trimmed by 4 bases and J by 10 bases, 23 bases remained unmatched. The CDR3 DNA sequence: TGTGCCAGCAGCCCCCGTAACCTACGGGACAGAGGATTTAGGGAGCAGTTCTTC. Translating it yields CASSPRNLRDRGFREQFF.

This clone was counted between two and nine times. V is TRBV6-1 and J is TRBJ2-2; the D gene is possibly TRBD1 (6 bases). Looked up from germline, CDR1 is MNHNS and CDR2 is SASEGT. The CDR3 length is 17 residues. Trimming pared 3 bases from V and 2 bases from J, leaving 16 bases between. The CDR3 is CASSDSPGTFNTGELFF. The CDR3 DNA sequence: TGTGCCAGCAGTGATTCGCCCGGGACATTCAACACCGGGGAGCTGTTTTTT.

The gene calls are TRBV7-9 and TRBJ1-5, with D possibly being TRBD1 (6 bases). The CDR3 contains 13 residues. CDR1 is SEHNR and CDR2 is FQNEAQ in the germline V gene (reference sequence). V lost 1 base and J 7 bases, leaving 8 bases between the germline ends. CDR3 in DNA: TGTGCCAGCAGCTTAGTTGGGGGCCAGCCCCAGCATTTT. This codes for CASSLVGGQPQHF.

This clone was picked up one time. V and J are TRBV19 and TRBJ2-7; TRBD2 agrees at 9 bases. Germline values: CDR1 LNHDA, CDR2 SQIVND (reference sequence). V lost 3 bases, J lost 3 bases, and 6 bases stayed unmatched. There are 15 residues in the CDR3. Written as DNA, the CDR3 is TGTGCCAGTAGTATTCTTGCGGGGGGGAACTACGAGCAGTACTTC. This encodes CASSILAGGNYEQYF.

J is TRBJ1-2 and V is TRBV29-1, with D unresolved. Trimming stripped 7 bases from V and 7 bases from J, with 25 bases between. The CDR3 runs 15 residues. Germline CDR1 reads SQVTM; CDR2 reads ANQGSEA. The chain's CDR3 is CSGTSPGPSVGGYTF. Written as DNA, the CDR3 is TGCAGCGGCACATCCCCCGGCCCCAGCGTCGGTGGCTACACCTTC.

The CDR3 region has the DNA TGCAGCGTTGCGGGGGGCCTCAGTGAAAATGAAAAACTGTTTTTT. Protein: CSVAGGLSENEKLFF. This rearrangement joins TRBV29-1 to TRBJ1-4; D possibly corresponds to TRBD1 (6 bases). V was clipped by 4 bases and J by 5 bases, with 17 bases between them. The CDR3 consists of 15 residues. Looked up from germline, CDR1 is SQVTM and CDR2 is ANQGSEA.

The chain recombines TRBV18 with TRBJ2-1, with unresolved D. In germline, CDR1 is KGHSH, CDR2 LQKENI. CDR3 size: 16 residues. V dropped 0 bases and J dropped 2 bases, with 11 bases sitting between them. For the CDR3, the DNA is TGTGCCAGCTCACCACCAAGACAAGAGCCCTACAATGAGCAGTTCTTC. Translating it yields CASSPPRQEPYNEQFF.

The CDR3 sequence: CASSFRTFRLTGNTIYF. CDR3 nucleotides: TGTGCCAGCAGCTTCCGGACTTTTCGTCTCACTGGAAACACCATATATTTT. The gene calls are TRBV7-9 and TRBJ1-3; D uncertain. Germline lookup yields CDR1 SEHNR and CDR2 FQNEAQ (reference sequence). The V end was cut by 3 bases, the J end by 2 bases, with 17 bases between. This CDR3 is built from 17 residues.

V usage is TRBV7-3 and J usage is TRBJ2-3; the D gene is possibly TRBD2 (6 bases). V was clipped by 5 bases and J by 4 bases, with 7 bases between them. CDR3 length equals 12 residues. The germline V gene encodes CDR1 SGHTA and CDR2 FQGTGA. The CDR3 reads CASSRLADTQYF. Written as DNA, the CDR3 is TGTGCCAGCAGCCGACTAGCAGATACGCAGTATTTT.

The chain links TRBV28 to TRBJ1-1; D remains ambiguous. The CDR3 loop spans 13 amino acids. Deletions cut 2 bases from V and 5 bases from J, with 9 bases between. CDR1 and CDR2 from the germline V gene are MDHEN and SYDVKM. The CDR3 DNA reads TGTGCCAGCAGTTTAGGATGGGAGACTGAAGCTTTCTTT. It translates to CASSLGWETEAFF. The full variable domain, rest sourced from reference TRBV28 and TRBJ1-1, is DVKVTQSSRYLVKRTGEKVFLECVQDMDHENMFWYRQDPGLGLRLIYFSYDVKMKEKGDIPEGYSVSREKKERFSLILESASTNQTSMYLCASSLGWETEAFFGQGTRLTVV.

The rearrangement uses TRBV28 and TRBJ1-6; 12 positions agree with TRBD1. CDR1 and CDR2 (germline): MDHEN, SYDVKM. The CDR3 contains 18 residues. After removal of 5 bases from V and 10 bases from J, the junction contained 15 bases not matched to a gene. CDR3 bases: TGTGCCAGCAGTACGTACGGGACAGGGGGCCCCGGGGGGTCACCCCTCCACTTT. It codes for CASSTYGTGGPGGSPLHF.

The rearrangement uses TRBV3-1 (or the pseudogene TRBV3-2) and TRBJ2-7; TRBD1 matches 8 bases. Germline assignment: CDR1 LGHDT and CDR2 YNNKEL (reference sequence). This CDR3 region has 12 residues. With V trimmed by 3 bases and J by 9 bases, 4 bases remained unmatched. CDR3 loop: CASSHQGARQYF. Here the CDR3 DNA reads TGTGCCAGCAGCCATCAGGGGGCAAGGCAGTACTTC.

The chain recombines TRBV7-9 with TRBJ1-4; weak D call: TRBD1 (6 bases). The ends were cut back, 1 base at V and 7 bases at J, with 10 bases in the middle. Germline V gives CDR1 SEHNR, CDR2 FQNEAQ (reference sequence). The CDR3 covers 14 residues. CDR3 region: CASSLGQAAEKLFF. Here the CDR3 DNA reads TGTGCCAGCAGCTTAGGACAGGCAGCTGAAAAACTGTTTTTT.

The chain has TRBV7-6 and TRBJ2-1; 9 nucleotides agree with TRBD2. With 4 bases clipped from V and 0 bases from J, the junction kept 10 bases outside the gene matches. Germline values: CDR1 SGHVS, CDR2 FNYEAQ. The CDR3 is 18 amino acids. In nucleotides, the CDR3 is TGTGCCAGCAGCTCCAGGGGGAGCGGGGGGTTCTCCTACAATGAGCAGTTCTTC. Translation: CASSSRGSGGFSYNEQFF.

The J gene is TRBJ1-1, the V gene TRBV30; 11 bases align to TRBD1. The V gene's germline CDR1 is GTSNPN and CDR2 SVGIG (reference sequence). Unmatched junction bases numbered 8, after V lost 4 bases and J lost 7 bases. This CDR3 region has 14 residues. In DNA form, the CDR3 reads TGTGCCTGGAACACACTGGACAGGGGGCTTGAAGCTTTCTTT. It translates to CAWNTLDRGLEAFF.

V and J are TRBV6-5 and TRBJ2-1, with 7 bases identical to TRBD2. Germline V gene sequence: CDR1 MNHEY, CDR2 SVGAGI. Trimming removed 7 bases from V and 7 bases from J; junction bases left unmatched: 13. The CDR3 has 15 residues. CDR3 amino acids: CASIKMGEGLNEQFF. The CDR3 nucleotides are TGTGCCAGCATCAAGATGGGGGAGGGCCTGAATGAGCAGTTCTTC.

This chain connects TRBV28 to TRBJ2-2; D unresolved. CDR3 size: 17 residues. V dropped 1 base and J dropped 1 base, with 13 bases sitting between them. The germline gives CDR1 MDHEN, CDR2 SYDVKM. The CDR3 reads CASSLSRTYKNTGELFF. The CDR3 nucleotides read TGTGCCAGCAGTTTATCAAGAACCTATAAGAACACCGGGGAGCTGTTTTTT.

The rearrangement uses TRBV19 and TRBJ2-7, with D possibly matching TRBD1 (6 bases). V was clipped by 2 bases and J by 4 bases, with 6 bases between them. The CDR3 loop spans 12 amino acids. The germline gives CDR1 LNHDA, CDR2 SQIVND (reference sequence). The CDR3 DNA follows: TGTGCCAGTAGTATACAGGGGTACGAGCAGTACTTC. Its protein product is CASSIQGYEQYF. The full variable domain, its missing parts supplied by reference TRBV19 and TRBJ2-7, is DGGITQSPKYLFRKEGQNVTLSCEQNLNHDAMYWYRQDPGQGLRLIYYSQIVNDFQKGDIAEGYSVSREKKESFPLTVTSAQKNPTAFYLCASSIQGYEQYFGPGTRLTVT.

J is TRBJ1-1 and V is TRBV5-5; unclear D gene. Germline loops: CDR1 SGHKS, CDR2 YYEKEE (reference sequence). There are 15 residues in the CDR3. V was pared by 1 base and J by 0 bases, with 10 bases between. This CDR3 reads CASSLFTGMNTEAFF. DNA for the CDR3: TGTGCCAGCAGCTTGTTTACGGGTATGAACACTGAAGCTTTCTTT.

The chain couples TRBV4-1 to TRBJ2-3; D may be TRBD1 (6 bases). V was cut by 0 bases and J by 4 bases, with 14 bases left in between. This CDR3 has 16 amino acids. Germline V gene lookup returns CDR1 MGHRA and CDR2 YSYEKL. CDR3 residues: CASSQEGYRESDTQYF. CDR3 sequence (DNA): TGCGCCAGCAGCCAAGAGGGGTACAGGGAATCAGATACGCAGTATTTT.